This is a list of T cell receptor beta chains from one sample in a study of cytomegalovirus exposure and HLA in healthy donors. TCRdb's table, derived via immunoSEQ multiplex PCR, lists solely in-frame clones and lacks some. The data hold over 90,000 clones, with roughly 80% observed a single time. The sequencing sample was made of PBMCs. These receptors all stem from a man aged 45-65 years in good health and CMV-seropositive. Each CDR3 is given with its conserved first and last residue. D genes are given only for firm matches. The size entry is marked missing in some rows and otherwise reads once, few, many or a size class.

CDR3aa: CASRDGTAYEQYF
CDR3nt: TGTGCCAGCAGGGATGGGACAGCCTACGAGCAGTACTTC
d_gene: TRBD1
v_gene: TRBV5-4
abundance: -
j_gene: TRBJ2-7

CDR3aa: CASSTDSGRETQYF
CDR3nt: TGTGCCAGCAGCACCGACTCTGGTCGGGAGACCCAGTACTTC
d_gene: -
v_gene: TRBV28
abundance: -
j_gene: TRBJ2-5

CDR3aa: CASSYGRNSGANVLTF
CDR3nt: TGTGCCAGCAGTTACGGGAGGAACTCTGGGGCCAACGTCCTGACTTTC
d_gene: -
v_gene: TRBV6-5
abundance: -
j_gene: TRBJ2-6

CDR3aa: CASSTSGGETGELFF
CDR3nt: TGTGCCAGTAGTACCTCAGGGGGCGAGACCGGGGAGCTGTTTTTT
d_gene: TRBD1
v_gene: TRBV19
abundance: -
j_gene: TRBJ2-2

CDR3aa: CASSLAGPPETQYF
CDR3nt: TGTGCCAGCAGCTTAGCGGGGCCGCCCGAGACCCAGTACTTC
d_gene: -
v_gene: TRBV7-9
abundance: -
j_gene: TRBJ2-5

CDR3aa: CASRTGLATNEQFF
CDR3nt: TGTGCCAGCAGAACGGGACTAGCGACCAATGAGCAGTTCTTC
d_gene: TRBD2
v_gene: TRBV6-5
abundance: -
j_gene: TRBJ2-1

CDR3aa: CASSSYYGRRVTEAFF
CDR3nt: TGTGCCAGCAGTTCTTACTACGGGAGACGGGTCACTGAAGCTTTCTTT
d_gene: -
v_gene: TRBV27
abundance: -
j_gene: TRBJ1-1

CDR3aa: CASSVESNLDSYNEQFF
CDR3nt: TGTGCCAGCAGCGTAGAAAGTAACCTAGACTCCTACAATGAGCAGTTCTTC
d_gene: -
v_gene: TRBV9
abundance: -
j_gene: TRBJ2-1

CDR3aa: CASSSLAGHGGELFF
CDR3nt: TGCGCCAGCAGCAGTCTAGCGGGACATGGCGGGGAGCTGTTTTTT
d_gene: TRBD2
v_gene: TRBV5-1
abundance: -
j_gene: TRBJ2-2

CDR3aa: CASSLAGKTYEQYF
CDR3nt: TGTGCCAGCAGCTTGGCAGGGAAAACCTACGAGCAGTACTTC
d_gene: -
v_gene: TRBV11-3
abundance: -
j_gene: TRBJ2-7

CDR3aa: CASSQDRVDRHEQYF
CDR3nt: TGCGCCAGCAGCCAAGACCGGGTCGACCGGCACGAGCAGTACTTC
d_gene: -
v_gene: TRBV4-3
abundance: -
j_gene: TRBJ2-7

CDR3aa: CASSELAGPQAQETQYF
CDR3nt: TGTGCCAGCAGTGAACTAGCGGGACCCCAAGCCCAAGAGACCCAGTACTTC
d_gene: TRBD2
v_gene: TRBV25-1
abundance: few
j_gene: TRBJ2-5

CDR3aa: CASSFNRGPYEQYF
CDR3nt: TGTGCCAGCAGTTTTAACAGGGGCCCCTACGAGCAGTACTTC
d_gene: TRBD1
v_gene: TRBV28
abundance: -
j_gene: TRBJ2-7

CDR3aa: CASSSGETDTQYF
CDR3nt: TGTGCCAGCAGCTCAGGGGAAACAGATACGCAGTATTTT
d_gene: -
v_gene: TRBV7-2
abundance: -
j_gene: TRBJ2-3

CDR3aa: CASSQEEGGSGEQYF
CDR3nt: TGCGCCAGCAGCCAAGAAGAGGGAGGATCCGGCGAGCAGTACTTC
d_gene: -
v_gene: TRBV7-9
abundance: -
j_gene: TRBJ2-7

CDR3aa: CASSQGALNEKLFF
CDR3nt: TGTGCCAGCAGCCAGGGGGCTCTTAATGAAAAACTGTTTTTT
d_gene: TRBD1
v_gene: TRBV7-9
abundance: -
j_gene: TRBJ1-4

CDR3aa: CASTLSTGSYNSPLHF
CDR3nt: TGTGCCAGCACCCTATCGACAGGCTCCTATAATTCACCCCTCCACTTT
d_gene: -
v_gene: TRBV28
abundance: -
j_gene: TRBJ1-6